These T cell receptor beta chains were read from a single sample in a study of blood T cell repertoires in COVID-19. The method was immunoSEQ multiplex PCR; TCRdb's version includes in-frame clones alone and lacks a portion of them. The sample has about 230,000 clones, over 80% seen once. The sample consisted of peripheral blood. The receptor set was obtained from a woman aged 70-85 years with active or convalescent COVID-19. Each CDR3 is given without its conserved first and last residue. Clone size is shown for a subset of rows, as once, few, many or a class of expanded clone.

clone size: NA; J gene: TRBJ2-4; V gene: TRBV18; CDR3 protein: ASSRTAGGRDIQY
clone size: NA; J gene: TRBJ1-5; V gene: TRBV28; CDR3 protein: ASSRAGGQLNQPQH
clone size: NA; J gene: TRBJ1-4; V gene: TRBV27; CDR3 protein: ASSPRFGKLF
clone size: NA; J gene: TRBJ2-3; V gene: TRBV28; CDR3 protein: ASRKGGNTDTQY
clone size: once; J gene: TRBJ2-7; V gene: TRBV7-3; CDR3 protein: ASSLRVGDRASEQY
clone size: NA; J gene: TRBJ1-1; V gene: TRBV2; CDR3 protein: ASRIVGGANTEAF
clone size: once; J gene: TRBJ1-3; V gene: TRBV5-4; CDR3 protein: ASSLASTGNSGNTIY
clone size: NA; J gene: TRBJ2-1; V gene: TRBV12-3/TRBV12-4; CDR3 protein: AITNGGYNEQF
clone size: NA; J gene: TRBJ2-5; V gene: TRBV5-1; CDR3 protein: ASSSYGGRGETQY
clone size: NA; J gene: TRBJ1-3; V gene: TRBV5-4; CDR3 protein: ASSYLSGNTIY
clone size: NA; J gene: TRBJ1-1; V gene: TRBV5-1; CDR3 protein: ASSWTGMNTEAF
clone size: NA; J gene: TRBJ1-5; V gene: TRBV6-4; CDR3 protein: ASSVGEDQPQH
clone size: NA; J gene: TRBJ2-4; V gene: TRBV18; CDR3 protein: ASQMARGGDKNIQY
clone size: NA; J gene: TRBJ1-2; V gene: TRBV7-9; CDR3 protein: ASNSEGSIGYT
clone size: NA; J gene: TRBJ2-7; V gene: TRBV5-1; CDR3 protein: ASSVGSGMSYEQY
clone size: NA; J gene: TRBJ2-2; V gene: TRBV18; CDR3 protein: ASSLANTGELF
clone size: NA; J gene: TRBJ2-5; V gene: TRBV2; CDR3 protein: ASSRGSETQY
clone size: NA; J gene: TRBJ1-6; V gene: TRBV19; CDR3 protein: ASSLKGRGDSPLH
clone size: NA; J gene: TRBJ2-1; V gene: TRBV6-4; CDR3 protein: ASSEWASGISSENEQF
clone size: NA; J gene: TRBJ2-7; V gene: TRBV6-5; CDR3 protein: ASSWDRARGEQY
clone size: NA; J gene: TRBJ1-6; V gene: TRBV5-1; CDR3 protein: ASSRGQNYNSPLH
clone size: NA; J gene: TRBJ2-7; V gene: TRBV18; CDR3 protein: ASSSLDGGYEQY
clone size: NA; J gene: TRBJ2-2; V gene: TRBV9; CDR3 protein: ASSVGLAGGPLSYGELF
clone size: few; J gene: TRBJ1-1; V gene: TRBV29-1; CDR3 protein: SASIGDEAF
clone size: NA; J gene: TRBJ2-1; V gene: TRBV28; CDR3 protein: ASSPSLAGGYNEQF
clone size: NA; J gene: TRBJ2-2; V gene: TRBV5-5; CDR3 protein: ASSLVLAGGEELF
clone size: NA; J gene: TRBJ1-2; V gene: TRBV29-1; CDR3 protein: SVFTGQGMQSNYGYT